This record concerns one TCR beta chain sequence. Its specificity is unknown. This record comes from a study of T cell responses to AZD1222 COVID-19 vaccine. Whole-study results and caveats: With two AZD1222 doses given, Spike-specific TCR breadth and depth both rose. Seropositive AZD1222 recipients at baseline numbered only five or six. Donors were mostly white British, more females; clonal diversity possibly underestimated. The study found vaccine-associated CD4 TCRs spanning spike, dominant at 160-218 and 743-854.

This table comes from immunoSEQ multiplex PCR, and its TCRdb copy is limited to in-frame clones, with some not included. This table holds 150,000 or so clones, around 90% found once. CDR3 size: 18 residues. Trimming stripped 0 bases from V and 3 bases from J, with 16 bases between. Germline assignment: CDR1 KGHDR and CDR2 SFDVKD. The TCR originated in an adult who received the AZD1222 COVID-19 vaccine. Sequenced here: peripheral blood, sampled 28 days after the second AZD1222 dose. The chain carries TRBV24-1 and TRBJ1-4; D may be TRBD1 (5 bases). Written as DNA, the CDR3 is TGTGCCACCAGTGATTTGCGCGAGGGGACTGCGTCTAATGAAAAACTGTTTTTT. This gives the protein CATSDLREGTASNEKLFF.